Listed below are T cell receptor beta chains from one sample, sequenced in a study of T-cell reconstitution after alpha-beta-depleted transplantation in children. TCRdb reprocessed the PCR reads via MiXCR and lists one record per CDR3 protein. The sample includes some 460,000 distinct CDR3 sequences, about 16% seen only once; the top ten take 29%. The specimen was PBMCs, mostly from graft donor cells, collected 360 days after TCRalphabeta/CD19-depleted stem cell transplant. The receptor source for this set is a boy less than two years old who had a stem cell transplant for Wiskott-Aldrich syndrome, so the T cells may come from the graft donor. The CDR3 runs from the conserved cysteine through the conserved F or W.

>TRBJ1-4|TRBV12-3/TRBV12-4
CASSLGPGQDNEKLFF
>TRBJ2-2|TRBV29-1
CSGALTSRSGELFF
>TRBJ2-7|TRBV10-3
CAISTSGILGQYF
>TRBJ2-5|TRBV24-1
CATSDLTGLAGEETQYF
>TRBJ2-7|TRBV6-5
CASSYGQDRYEQYF
>TRBJ2-3|TRBV18
CASSPPGGTSTDTQYF
>TRBJ2-7|TRBV7-8
CASSRPWYGGYEQYF
>TRBJ2-1|TRBV5-1
CASSLGASSGAYNEQFF
>TRBJ2-1|TRBV20-1
CSSRTGTRSYNEQFF
>TRBJ2-6|TRBV18
CASSPGGTSGANVLTF
>TRBJ2-7|TRBV5-1
CASGFRDSHYEQYF
>TRBJ2-7|TRBV2
CASSLTWGQGDDEQYF
>TRBJ2-5|TRBV29-1
CSVDSGGETQYF
>TRBJ2-7|TRBV2
CASSATDRGFTYEQYF